The 21 T cell receptor beta chains reported below all come from one sample, sequenced in a study of Graves' ophthalmopathy and Graves' hyperthyroidism. As the template, RNA transcripts were used to amplify TCR beta CDR3 regions. Amplification began with first-round RT-PCR using HTBI primers, then second-round multiplex PCR was performed. TCRdb itself ran the multiplex PCR reads through MiXCR, one entry per CDR3 protein. The data hold about 200,000 distinct CDR3 sequences, with 25% to 30% observed a single time. The sample taken for sequencing was peripheral blood. Receptors were obtained from a man in his fifties or sixties with Graves' ophthalmopathy.

The table lists this clonotype with many counts. The chain carries TRBV4-1 and TRBJ1-1; tentatively, D is TRBD1 (5 bases). V gave up 1 base and J gave up 4 bases, with 16 bases separating them. CDR1 and CDR2 from the germline V gene are MGHRA and YSYEKL. This CDR3 contains 16 residues. The CDR3 nucleotides are TGCGCCAGCAGCCAAGTTCGGGGAGGGGATATCACTGAAGCTTTCTTT. Translation gives CASSQVRGGDITEAFF.

J is TRBJ1-2 and V is TRBV6-1; weak D call: TRBD1 (6 bases). Trimming stripped 7 bases from V and 4 bases from J, with 16 bases between. Looked up from germline, CDR1 is MNHNS and CDR2 is SASEGT. CDR3 length: 14 residues. This CDR3 reads CASILTGETYGYTF. In DNA, the CDR3 is TGTGCCAGCATCTTGACAGGCGAAACCTATGGCTACACCTTC.

The chain carries TRBV12-3 or TRBV12-4 and TRBJ2-7, with 7 bases identical to TRBD1. The V segment lost 4 bases and the J segment 1 base; nucleotides outside the gene matches: 7. This CDR3 is 15 amino acids long. CDR3 nucleotide sequence: TGTGCCAGCAGTTCCGGGACAGATAATTCCTACGAGCAGTACTTC. It encodes CASSSGTDNSYEQYF.

This clonotype was seen many times. The junction does not match germline at one end; this may be a read error. V gene TRBV7-7 combines with J gene TRBJ2-2; a weak D match, TRBD2 (6 bases). Germline V gives CDR1 SSHAT, CDR2 FNYEAQ (reference sequence). This CDR3 spans 13 amino acids. The CDR3 sequence is CASSNRESGELFF. DNA for the CDR3: TGTGCTAGCAGCAACCGGGAGTCAGGGGAGCTGTTTTTT.

At least ten counts were recorded for this clonotype. The chain links TRBV6-5 to TRBJ2-7; D not resolved. V was trimmed by 2 bases and J by 3 bases, leaving 8 bases between them. Germline lookup yields CDR1 MNHEY and CDR2 SVGAGI. The CDR3 covers 13 residues. CDR3 loop: CASSYDPYYEQYF. For the CDR3, the DNA is TGTGCCAGCAGTTACGATCCATACTACGAGCAGTACTTC.

This clonotype was counted ten times or more. The J gene is TRBJ1-2, the V gene TRBV27; TRBD1 is a possible D gene (5 bases). Per the germline V gene, CDR1 is MNHEY and CDR2 is SMNVEV (reference sequence). Trimming stripped 3 bases from V and 0 bases from J, with 8 bases between. The CDR3 loop spans 14 amino acids. The CDR3 DNA sequence: TGTGCCAGCAGTTTGGACACCTCTAACTATGGCTACACCTTC. It specifies CASSLDTSNYGYTF.

The chain joins TRBV9 to TRBJ1-2; D is perhaps TRBD1 (5 bases). Germline lookup yields CDR1 SGDLS and CDR2 YYNGEE. Trimming pared 4 bases from V and 7 bases from J, leaving 8 bases between. The CDR3 has 11 amino acids. In nucleotides, the CDR3 is TGTGCCAGCAGCTCTAGGGGTGGCTACACCTTC. This codes for CASSSRGGYTF.

This clonotype showed up many times. V usage is TRBV19 and J usage is TRBJ2-7; 10 bases fit TRBD1. CDR3 size: 13 residues. The germline gives CDR1 LNHDA, CDR2 SQIVND (reference sequence). V lost 7 bases to trimming and J lost 7 bases; unmatched junction nucleotides: 7. CDR3 sequence reads: CASKGQGVVEQYF. In DNA, the CDR3 is TGTGCCAGTAAAGGACAGGGGGTTGTTGAGCAGTACTTC.

The CDR3 spells CASSGELTQYF. The CDR3 DNA reads TGTGCCAGCAGTGGGGAGCTTACGCAGTACTTC. This chain links TRBV7-8 with TRBJ2-7; D is perhaps TRBD2 (5 bases). V was cut by 6 bases and J by 9 bases, with 12 bases left in between. CDR1 and CDR2 (germline): SGHVS, FQNEAQ. The CDR3 has 11 amino acids.

This clonotype was seen many times. This rearrangement joins TRBV2 to TRBJ2-7, with TRBD2 matching over 11 bases. Germline CDR1 SNHLY, CDR2 FYNNEI. The CDR3 totals 14 residues. V dropped 7 bases and J dropped 5; count of bases not matched to a gene: 7. CDR3 coding DNA: TGTGCCAGCACCGGACTAGCGGGCGACAACGAGCAGTACTTC. Protein: CASTGLAGDNEQYF.

This clonotype was seen many times. This chain connects TRBV6-5 to TRBJ1-5; 8 positions agree with TRBD1. The CDR3 is 15 residues long. V lost 6 bases and J lost 0; bases outside the gene matches: 4. Germline loops: CDR1 MNHEY, CDR2 SVGAGI. In nucleotides, the CDR3 is TGTGCCAGCAGGATGACAGGGGATAGCAATCAGCCCCAGCATTTT. Protein: CASRMTGDSNQPQHF.

This clonotype was found many times. The chain couples TRBV5-4 to TRBJ1-1, with D hard to call. This CDR3 is 15 amino acids long. V gave up 0 bases and J gave up 3 bases, with 12 bases separating them. Germline assignment: CDR1 SGHNT and CDR2 YYREEE (reference sequence). CDR3 protein: CASSLVSVVDTEAFF. CDR3 nucleotides: TGTGCCAGCAGCTTGGTATCAGTAGTGGACACTGAAGCTTTCTTT.

The sample holds many counts of this clonotype. The chain joins TRBV6-5 to TRBJ1-6; D possibly corresponds to TRBD1 (5 bases). This CDR3 is 17 amino acids long. Per the germline V gene, CDR1 is MNHEY and CDR2 is SVGAGI. V was cut by 5 bases and J by 4 bases, with 18 bases left in between. CDR3 coding DNA: TGTGCCAGCAGTCCGGGGGGTGGGGTGGGATATAATTCACCCCTCCACTTT. Translated: CASSPGGGVGYNSPLHF.

V is TRBV6-1 and J is TRBJ2-5; TRBD1 is a possible D gene (6 bases). Germline CDR1 reads MNHNS; CDR2 reads SASEGT. Trimming took 6 bases from V and 5 from J, leaving 16 bases between them. There are 14 residues in the CDR3. The CDR3 DNA reads as TGTGCCAGCAGCGACATGGGACAAGCGGAGACCCAGTACTTC. It translates to CASSDMGQAETQYF.

In this sample, this clonotype turned up once. The chain combines TRBV2 with TRBJ1-5, with TRBD1 identical over 9 bases. Germline CDR1 reads SNHLY; CDR2 reads FYNNEI. The CDR3 has 15 amino acids. The junction had 14 bases not matched to a gene; V was cut back by 6 bases and J by 11 bases. Here the CDR3 DNA reads TGTGCCAGCAGCGAAATGGGACAGGGAGGTTCGACCCAGCATTTT. Protein: CASSEMGQGGSTQHF. Based on the CDR3 plus reference TRBV2 and TRBJ1-5, the full variable domain is EPEVTQTPSHQVTQMGQEVILRCVPISNHLYFYWYRQILGQKVEFLVSFYNNEISEKSEIFDDQFSVERPDGSNFTLKIRSTKLEDSAMYFCASSEMGQGGSTQHFGDGTRLSIL.

The chain employs TRBV7-8 and TRBJ1-5; 9 bases map to TRBD1. CDR1 is SGHVS and CDR2 is FQNEAQ in the germline V gene. Trimming cost V 5 bases and J 6 bases; bases outside gene matches: 8. The CDR3 spans 15 residues. The CDR3 DNA follows: TGTGCCAGCAGCCGCGGACAGGGGTGGATTCAGCCCCAGCATTTT. Amino acids: CASSRGQGWIQPQHF.

The V call is TRBV7-8, the J call TRBJ2-2, with 7 bases fitting TRBD2. The germline gives CDR1 SGHVS, CDR2 FQNEAQ. The V and J ends lost 5 bases and 4 bases, in that order; junction bases with no gene match: 10. This CDR3 region has 16 residues. This CDR3 reads CASSAIERDLTGELFF. CDR3 bases: TGTGCCAGCAGCGCCATTGAGCGGGACCTCACCGGGGAGCTGTTTTTT.

Many counts were recorded for this clonotype. The chain links TRBV4-1 to TRBJ1-5, with 8 bases fitting TRBD1. The V and J ends lost 2 bases and 3 bases, in that order; junction bases with no gene match: 9. The CDR3 loop spans 17 amino acids. Per the germline V gene, CDR1 is MGHRA and CDR2 is YSYEKL. CDR3 sequence reads: CASSQFFPGQVNQPQHF. CDR3 in DNA: TGCGCCAGCAGCCAATTTTTCCCGGGACAGGTCAATCAGCCCCAGCATTTT.

This clonotype was detected ten times or more. The chain couples TRBV4-2 to TRBJ2-7, with 10 positions matching TRBD2. The V gene's germline CDR1 is LGHNA and CDR2 YNFKEQ. The CDR3 is 16 residues long. J lost 2 bases, V lost 0 bases, and 4 bases had no gene match. The CDR3 region is CASSQEAAGGPYEQYF. In DNA form, the CDR3 reads TGTGCCAGCAGCCAAGAAGCAGCGGGAGGGCCCTACGAGCAGTACTTC.

The chain carries TRBV6-1 and TRBJ2-7; the D gene is possibly TRBD1 (5 bases). Deletions cut 8 bases from V and 7 bases from J, with 15 bases between. Per germline, CDR1 MNHNS and CDR2 SASEGT. This CDR3 has 12 residues. CDR3 bases: TGTGCCAGCTCCGGACATAGGTGGGAGCAGTACTTC. Encoded protein: CASSGHRWEQYF.

This clonotype was recorded at least ten times. Written as DNA, the CDR3 is TGCGCCACCTCCCCACAGGCCGATTCACCCCTCCACTTT. Translated, it gives CATSPQADSPLHF. The rearrangement uses TRBV10-1 and TRBJ1-6; the D gene is possibly TRBD1 (5 bases). V gave up 10 bases and J gave up 8 bases, with 15 bases separating them. The CDR3 sequence is 13 residues long. CDR1 and CDR2 (germline): WNHNN, SYGVQD (reference sequence).